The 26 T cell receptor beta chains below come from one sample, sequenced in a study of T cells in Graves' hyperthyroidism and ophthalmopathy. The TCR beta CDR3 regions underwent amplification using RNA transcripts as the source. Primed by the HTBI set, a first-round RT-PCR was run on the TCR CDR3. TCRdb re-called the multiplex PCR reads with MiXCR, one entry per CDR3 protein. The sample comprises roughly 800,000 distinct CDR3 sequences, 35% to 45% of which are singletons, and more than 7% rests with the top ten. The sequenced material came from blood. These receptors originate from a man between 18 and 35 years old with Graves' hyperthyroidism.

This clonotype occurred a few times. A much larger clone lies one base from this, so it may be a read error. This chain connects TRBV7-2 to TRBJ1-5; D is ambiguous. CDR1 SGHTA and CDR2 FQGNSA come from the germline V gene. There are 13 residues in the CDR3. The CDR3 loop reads CVSSLGNSQPQHF. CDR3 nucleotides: TGTGTCAGCAGCTTGGGGAATAGTCAGCCCCAGCATTTT.

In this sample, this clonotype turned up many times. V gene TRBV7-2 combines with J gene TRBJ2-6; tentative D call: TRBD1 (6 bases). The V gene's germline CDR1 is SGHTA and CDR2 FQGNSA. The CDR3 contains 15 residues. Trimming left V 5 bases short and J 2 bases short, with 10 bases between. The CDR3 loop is CASSPEGAGANVLTF. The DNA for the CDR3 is TGTGCCAGCAGCCCCGAGGGGGCTGGGGCCAACGTCCTGACTTTC.

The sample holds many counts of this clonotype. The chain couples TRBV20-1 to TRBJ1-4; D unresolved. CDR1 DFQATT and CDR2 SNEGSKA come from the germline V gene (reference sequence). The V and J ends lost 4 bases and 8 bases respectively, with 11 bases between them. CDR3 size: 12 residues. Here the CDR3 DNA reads TGCAGTGCTACTAATCCAGAAGAAAAACTGTTTTTT. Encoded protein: CSATNPEEKLFF.

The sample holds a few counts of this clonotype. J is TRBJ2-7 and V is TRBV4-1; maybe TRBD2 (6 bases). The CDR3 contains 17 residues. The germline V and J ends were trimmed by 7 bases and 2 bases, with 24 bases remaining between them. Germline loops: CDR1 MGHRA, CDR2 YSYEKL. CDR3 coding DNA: TGCGCCAGCACGTTGGGAGTCGTCGGGAGTACAACCTACGAGCAGTACTTC. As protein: CASTLGVVGSTTYEQYF.

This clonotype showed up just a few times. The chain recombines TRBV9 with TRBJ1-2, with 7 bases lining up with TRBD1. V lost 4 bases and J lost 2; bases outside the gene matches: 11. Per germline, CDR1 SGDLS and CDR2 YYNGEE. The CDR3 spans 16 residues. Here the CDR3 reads CASSLTRTGVNYGYTF. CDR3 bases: TGTGCCAGCAGCTTAACCCGGACAGGCGTCAACTATGGCTACACCTTC.

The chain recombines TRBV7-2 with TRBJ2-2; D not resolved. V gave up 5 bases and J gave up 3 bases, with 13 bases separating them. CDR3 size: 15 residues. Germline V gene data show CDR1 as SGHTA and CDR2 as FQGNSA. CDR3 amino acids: CASSVSRWDTGELFF. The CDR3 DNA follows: TGTGCCAGCAGCGTCTCAAGGTGGGACACCGGGGAGCTGTTTTTT.

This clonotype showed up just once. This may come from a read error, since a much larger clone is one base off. CDR3 loop: CSALPGVGYEQYF. The CDR3 DNA reads TGCAGTGCCCTCCCCGGGGTTGGTTACGAGCAGTACTTC. V usage is TRBV20-1 and J usage is TRBJ2-7, with D possibly TRBD2 on 5 matching bases. Germline assignment: CDR1 DFQATT and CDR2 SNEGSKA (reference sequence). The CDR3 length is 13 residues. V lost 6 bases and J 4 bases, leaving 16 bases between the germline ends.

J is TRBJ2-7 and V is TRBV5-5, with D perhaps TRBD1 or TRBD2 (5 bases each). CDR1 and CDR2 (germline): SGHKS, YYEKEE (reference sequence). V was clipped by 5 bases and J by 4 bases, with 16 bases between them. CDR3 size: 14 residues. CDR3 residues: CASSRAGTVYEQYF. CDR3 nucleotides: TGTGCCAGCAGTCGGGCTGGGACGGTGTACGAGCAGTACTTC.

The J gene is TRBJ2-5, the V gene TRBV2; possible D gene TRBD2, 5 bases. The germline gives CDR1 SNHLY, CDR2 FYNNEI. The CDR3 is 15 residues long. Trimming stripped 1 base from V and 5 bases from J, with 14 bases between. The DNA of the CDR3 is TGTGCCAGCAGTGAAGGAACGGGGTTGGCGGAGACCCAGTACTTC. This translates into CASSEGTGLAETQYF.

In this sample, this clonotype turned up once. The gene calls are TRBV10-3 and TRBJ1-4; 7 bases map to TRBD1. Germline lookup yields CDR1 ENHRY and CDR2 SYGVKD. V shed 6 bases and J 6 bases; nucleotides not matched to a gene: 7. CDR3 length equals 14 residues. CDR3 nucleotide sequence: TGTGCCATCAGCCCACAGGGGAGGGATGAAAAACTGTTTTTT. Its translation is CAISPQGRDEKLFF.

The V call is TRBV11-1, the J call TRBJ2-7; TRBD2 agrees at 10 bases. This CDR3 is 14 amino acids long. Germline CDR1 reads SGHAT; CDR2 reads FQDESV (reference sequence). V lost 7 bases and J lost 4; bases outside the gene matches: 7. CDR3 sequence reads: CASTRGLAEYEQYF. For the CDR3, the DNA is TGTGCCAGCACCAGAGGACTAGCGGAGTACGAGCAGTACTTC.

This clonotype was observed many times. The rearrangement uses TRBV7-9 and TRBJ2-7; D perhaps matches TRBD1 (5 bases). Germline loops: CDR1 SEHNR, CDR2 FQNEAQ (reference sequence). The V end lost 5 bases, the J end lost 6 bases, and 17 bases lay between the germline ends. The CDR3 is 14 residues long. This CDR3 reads CASSPGGAQGEQYF. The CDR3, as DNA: TGTGCCAGCAGCCCGGGTGGGGCGCAAGGCGAGCAGTACTTC.

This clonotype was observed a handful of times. DNA for the CDR3: TGTGCCAGCAGTCCCGGGGGCGCGCGTGGAAACACCATATATTTT. It yields the protein CASSPGGARGNTIYF. This sequence joins TRBV27 and TRBJ1-3; possibly TRBD1 for D (6 bases). Trimming removed 5 bases from V and 3 bases from J, with 14 bases in between. This CDR3 contains 15 residues. The germline V gene encodes CDR1 MNHEY and CDR2 SMNVEV (reference sequence).

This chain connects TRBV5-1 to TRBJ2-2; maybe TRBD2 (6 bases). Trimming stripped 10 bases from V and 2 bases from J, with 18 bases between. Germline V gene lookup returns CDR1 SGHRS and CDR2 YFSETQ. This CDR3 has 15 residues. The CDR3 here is CASARDFPNTGELFF. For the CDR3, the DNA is TGCGCCTCTGCTCGGGACTTCCCAAACACCGGGGAGCTGTTTTTT. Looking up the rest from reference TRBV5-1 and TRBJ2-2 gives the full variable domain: KAGVTQTPRYLIKTRGQQVTLSCSPISGHRSVSWYQQTPGQGLQFLFEYFSETQRNKGNFPGRFSGRQFSNSRSEMNVSTLELGDSALYLCASARDFPNTGELFFGEGSRLTVL.

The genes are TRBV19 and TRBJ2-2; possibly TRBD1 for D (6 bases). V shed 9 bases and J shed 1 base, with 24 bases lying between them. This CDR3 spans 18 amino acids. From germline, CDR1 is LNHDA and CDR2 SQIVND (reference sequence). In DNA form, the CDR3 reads TGTGCCAGCAGGACCCAAGGGCAGGGGAGAGGGAACACCGGGGAGCTGTTTTTT. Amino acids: CASRTQGQGRGNTGELFF.

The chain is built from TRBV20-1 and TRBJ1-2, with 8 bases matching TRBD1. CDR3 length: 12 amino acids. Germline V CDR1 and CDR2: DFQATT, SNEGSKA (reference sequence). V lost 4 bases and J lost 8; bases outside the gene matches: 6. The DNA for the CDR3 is TGCAGTGCTACCGGACAGGGAGGCGGCTACACCTTC. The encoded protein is CSATGQGGGYTF.

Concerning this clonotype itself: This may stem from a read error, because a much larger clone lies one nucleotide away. CDR3: CTTRAQGGIGTEAFF. DNA for the CDR3: TGTACCACCAGGGCCCAAGGGGGCATCGGCACTGAAGCTTTCTTT. This rearrangement joins TRBV24-1 to TRBJ1-1; 7 bases are a match to TRBD1. The CDR3 consists of 15 residues. The germline gives CDR1 KGHDR, CDR2 SFDVKD.

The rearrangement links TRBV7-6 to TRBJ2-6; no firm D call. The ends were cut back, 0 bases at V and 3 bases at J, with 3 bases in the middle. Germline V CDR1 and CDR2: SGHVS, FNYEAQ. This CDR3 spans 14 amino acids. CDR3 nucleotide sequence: TGTGCCAGCAGCTTAGCGCGTGGGGCCAACGTCCTGACTTTC. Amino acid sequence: CASSLARGANVLTF.

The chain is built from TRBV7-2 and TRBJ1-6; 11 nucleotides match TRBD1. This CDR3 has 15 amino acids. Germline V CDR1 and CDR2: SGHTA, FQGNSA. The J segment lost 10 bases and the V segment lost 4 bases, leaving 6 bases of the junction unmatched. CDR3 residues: CASSSPGQGGSPLHF. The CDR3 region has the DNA TGTGCCAGCAGCTCGCCGGGACAGGGGGGATCACCCCTCCACTTT.

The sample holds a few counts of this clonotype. The CDR3 DNA reads as TGTGCCAGCAGTTTAGGGCAGGCCGATGAAGCTTTCTTT. Residues: CASSLGQADEAFF. V is TRBV12-3 or TRBV12-4 and J is TRBJ1-1; unclear D gene. There are 13 residues in the CDR3. Trimming took off 1 base at V and 7 bases at J, with 10 bases between the two ends.

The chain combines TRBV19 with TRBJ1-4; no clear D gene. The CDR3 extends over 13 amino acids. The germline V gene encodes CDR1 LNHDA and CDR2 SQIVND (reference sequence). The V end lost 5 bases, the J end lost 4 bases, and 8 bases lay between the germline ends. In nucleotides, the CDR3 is TGTGCCAGTAGTGCAGCTATTAATGAAAAACTGTTTTTT. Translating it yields CASSAAINEKLFF.

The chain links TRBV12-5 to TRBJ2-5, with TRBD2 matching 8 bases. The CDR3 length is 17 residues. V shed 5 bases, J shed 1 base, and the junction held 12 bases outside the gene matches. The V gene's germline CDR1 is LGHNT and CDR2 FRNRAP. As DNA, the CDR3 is TGTGCTAGTGGTCCCCCCGAAGCGGGGGTTCTCCAAGAGACCCAGTACTTC. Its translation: CASGPPEAGVLQETQYF.

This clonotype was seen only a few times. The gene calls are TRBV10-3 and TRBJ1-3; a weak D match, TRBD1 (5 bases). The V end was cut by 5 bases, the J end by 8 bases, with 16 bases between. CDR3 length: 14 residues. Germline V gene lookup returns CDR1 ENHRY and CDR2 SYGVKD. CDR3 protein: CAISMSDSLDTIYF. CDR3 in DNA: TGTGCCATCAGTATGAGCGACAGTCTCGACACCATATATTTT.

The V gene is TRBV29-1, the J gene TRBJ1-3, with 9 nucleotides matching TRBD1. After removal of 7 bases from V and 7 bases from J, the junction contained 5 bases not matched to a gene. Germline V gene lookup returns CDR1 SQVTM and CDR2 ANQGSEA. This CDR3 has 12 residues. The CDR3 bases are TGCAGCGGTACCGGGACAGGGAACACCATATATTTT. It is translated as CSGTGTGNTIYF. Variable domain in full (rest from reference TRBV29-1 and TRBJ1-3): SAVISQKPSRDICQRGTSLTIQCQVDSQVTMMFWYRQQPGQSLTLIATANQGSEATYESGFVIDKFPISRPNLTFSTLTVSNMSPEDSSIYLCSGTGTGNTIYFGEGSWLTVV.

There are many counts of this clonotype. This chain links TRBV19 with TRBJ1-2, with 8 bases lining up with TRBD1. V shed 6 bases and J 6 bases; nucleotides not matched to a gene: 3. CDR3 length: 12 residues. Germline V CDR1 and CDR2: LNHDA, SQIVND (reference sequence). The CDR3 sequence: CASRTGGDGYTF. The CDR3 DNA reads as TGTGCCAGTAGAACAGGGGGTGATGGCTACACCTTC.

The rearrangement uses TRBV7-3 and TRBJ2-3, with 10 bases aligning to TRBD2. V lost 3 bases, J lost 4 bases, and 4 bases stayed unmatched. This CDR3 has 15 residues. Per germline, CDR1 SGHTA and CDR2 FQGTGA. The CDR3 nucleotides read TGTGCCAGCAGCTTCAGCGGGGGGGCCGCAGATACGCAGTATTTT. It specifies CASSFSGGAADTQYF.